This T cell receptor beta chain derives from a study of blood T cells in healthy people across ages. Findings and caveats of the study: Unknown CMV status may confound age-related changes in expanded clones.

This clonotype was detected only a few times. The antigen remains unidentified. Primed by a sample-barcoded 5' primer and a J-beta primer mix, a second PCR proceeded for about 7 to 12 cycles. The template-switch adaptor was a 5' adaptor with 12 random nucleotides. It tagged each cDNA molecule. TCRdb passed the 5' RACE reads through MiXCR, listing each CDR3 protein once. The sample lists around 900,000 distinct CDR3 sequences, roughly 51% occurring once. The CDR3 extends over 15 amino acids. Germline V gene sequence: CDR1 LNHNV, CDR2 YYDKDF (reference sequence). V was clipped by 1 base and J by 2 bases, with 10 bases between them.

The chain combines TRBV15 with TRBJ2-3; a weak D match, TRBD2 (5 bases). The TCR originated in a woman aged 55 to 70 in good health. The specimen sequenced was blood. DNA of the CDR3: TGTGCCACCAGCAGAGTGGGAGCCCCCACAGATACGCAGTATTTT. Translated: CATSRVGAPTDTQYF.